The clone carrying this T cell receptor (beta chain) was seen just once. The ends lost 7 bases at V and 2 bases at J; junction bases unmatched: 7. Germline V lookup: CDR1 SQVTM, CDR2 ANQGSEA. This CDR3 has 13 amino acids. This record comes from a study of blood T cell repertoires in COVID-19. On the study more broadly: Donors in the United States, Italy and Spain gave samples during acute or convalescent COVID-19. PBMCs, B-cell-depleted T cells, or T cells provided the cDNA or gDNA that made up the material.

As processed by the authors: Amplification with reference gene primers provided the estimates of nucleated cell counts. Repertoires were generated with immunoSEQ multiplex PCR, while TCRdb's copy carries only in-frame clones and drops some. D and trimming were read from the DNA, whereas the V and J calls and clone size are those reported in that table. The profile shows about 180,000 clones, almost 85% of them singletons. Source material: peripheral blood. This clonotype was obtained from a man younger than 30 with active or convalescent COVID-19. The rearrangement joins TRBV29-1 to TRBJ1-1; 7 nucleotides match TRBD1. CDR3 DNA: TGCAGCGCCAGCAGGGGGGCTAACACTGAAGCTTTCTTT. Amino acid sequence: CSASRGANTEAFF.